The clone carrying this TCR beta chain is judged large. The CDR3 runs to 13 residues. Looked up from germline, CDR1 is SGHTA and CDR2 is FQGNSA. Trimming at V came to 3 bases and at J to 5 bases, leaving 2 bases not matched to a gene. As handled by the study authors: Amplification from reference gene primers served as the basis for estimated nucleated cell counts. Produced via immunoSEQ multiplex PCR; TCRdb's table is partial and in-frame only. The DNA was the basis for D and trimming; V, J and clone size are from that table. The sample has 150,000 to 200,000 clones, 70% to 90% seen once. This entry is derived from a study of blood T cell repertoires in COVID-19. The overall study: Sites in the United States, Italy and Spain provided acute and convalescent COVID-19 samples. PBMCs, B-cell-depleted T cells, or T cells were the source of the cDNA or gDNA that made up the material.

The TCR comes from a woman of 80 years or more with acute or convalescent COVID-19. The V call is TRBV7-2, the J call TRBJ2-5, with 8 nucleotides matching TRBD1. The sample consisted of peripheral blood. The DNA for the CDR3 is TGTGCCAGCAGCTTTACAGGGGGGGAGACCCAGTACTTC. It specifies CASSFTGGETQYF.